This T cell receptor beta chain was identified during a study of vaccination and CD4 T cells after COVID-19 (dated by TCRdb to the early 2020s). General notes on the study: Convalescent patients had a positive SARS-CoV-2 result on nasal swab PCR, and of these patients, several had mild disease and one had severe disease. The convalescent cohort comprised six males and four females, including two Hispanic individuals, seven Caucasians, two Asians and one multiracial person. Two doses of either the Pfizer-BioNTech BNT162b2 vaccine (n=8) or the Moderna mRNA-1273 vaccine (n=2) were administered to participants. Post-COVID blood samples were collected from convalescent patients a median of approximately 93 days after diagnosis, with a range of roughly 30 to 161 days. Post-vaccine blood samples were collected a median of about 72 days after the second vaccine dose, ranging from roughly 14 to 241 days. For three convalescent patients, samples were collected at an early post-vaccination timepoint (day 14) as well as at a late post-vaccination timepoint (days 161 to 241). Culture stimuli were overlapping spike peptide pools from SARS-CoV-2 and from the common cold coronaviruses HCoV-NL63, HCoV-OC43 and HCoV-229E. Control cultures received a CEFX viral epitope pool as the positive control, an HIV-1 Nef peptide pool as the negative control, or no peptide. In 9 to 11 COVID-19 convalescent patients and a handful of infection-naive healthy vaccine recipients, researchers compared the spike-specific CD4+ TCR repertoire from before mRNA vaccination with the repertoire from after. Study-wide findings and limitations: Only a relatively small number of convalescent patients were included in the study, and early timepoints following natural infection were not analyzed. An increase in the median number of SARS-CoV-2-reactive clonotypes from 21 after infection to 35 to 40 after vaccination was observed, but the change was not found to be significant. In convalescent patients, a median roughly 86% of post-vaccine SARS-CoV-2-reactive clones were detected only after vaccination, suggesting vaccine-specific priming. Of the vaccine-specific clones in convalescent patients, 304 of 307, or nearly all, reacted only to SARS-CoV-2 spike and did not cross-react with common cold coronaviruses.

Libraries came from PCR. At the Johns Hopkins FTIC core, DNA from the cultured CD4+ T cells underwent TCR sequencing with the Oncomine TCR Beta short-read assay. The QIAamp micro DNA kit was used to extract genomic DNA from the cultured CD4+ T cells. Oncomine TCR Beta libraries from cultured CD4+ T cells were pooled using unique dual indexes and sequenced on an Illumina iSeq 100. As for the original processing: Non-productive sequences were removed, and CDR3s that did not start with C, did not end with F or W, or were shorter than 7 amino acids were discarded. The MANAFEST web application identified antigen-specific clonotypes by comparing peptide-stimulated wells against reference wells and other culture wells. Positive clones required FDR below 0.05, an odds ratio above 5, and productive frequency above 0.1% in at least two of three replicate wells. A clonotype counted as cross-reactive if it showed significant expansion both in the SARS-CoV-2 spike wells and in at least one common cold coronavirus spike condition. Levenshtein distances (stringdist) and unrooted phylogenetic trees (ape) in R version 3.6.1 were used to assess CDR3 homology. In-frame beta chains were kept once TCRdb had trimmed the public reads at Q25 with fastp and called clones with MiXCR. Rows are unified per CDR3 protein, each entry keeping the most common DNA and genes. The V and J calls and clone size are TCRdb's, not the authors'. In this sample the table shows tens of thousands of distinct CDR3 sequences, roughly two fifths of which occur a single time. The top ten constitute roughly 4.9% of the sample.

According to the study, the label for this sample's time point signals: late sampling 161 to 241 days after vaccination in a few convalescent patients. Per the publication, the treatment or condition label means: roughly ten-day PBMC culture with coronavirus spike peptide pools or control peptides (ViraFEST assay). The study used the ViraFEST assay, which expanded antigen-specific T cells with peptide pools and then identified expanded clonotypes by TCR sequencing. The convalescent patients' positive SARS-CoV-2 PCR tests fell between March and December 2020, which was before the Alpha, Beta and Delta variants emerged in the United States. Each well held 1.5 million to 2.5 million PBMCs cultured with roughly 10 ug/ml peptide pools in IMDM containing approximately 5% human AB serum and 9 to 10 IU/ml IL-2. On days 3 and 7, half of the culture medium was replaced with fresh IL-2-containing medium. After around 11 days of culture, CD4+ T cells were isolated by negative selection using the EasySep CD4+ T cell isolation kit. Ficoll-Paque Plus gradient centrifugation was used to isolate PBMCs from whole blood, and the isolated PBMCs were then either used fresh or cryopreserved at -140C. In general, triplicate wells were set up for every culture condition.

About this clonotype: Its antigen is still unknown. No base-level quality is on record; no much larger clone is a single base apart.

Spanning cysteine to phenylalanine, the CDR3 consists of 12 amino acids. Of all the DNA, just the CDR3 is kept, 36 bases in frame from base 1. The germline V gene gives CDR1 as MNHNS and CDR2 as SASEGT. Ends trimmed: V by 5 bases, J by 3 bases; bases unmatched to a gene: 1. The receptor was isolated from a human donor who had recovered from COVID-19. The input for sequencing was CD4+ T cells from blood, cultured in vitro, taken about 7 months after SARS-CoV-2 vaccination. In this chain, TRBV6-1 is recombined with TRBJ2-7; 7 of the junction bases match TRBD1. The CDR3 region has the sequence CASSPGGYEQYF. The DNA is TGTGCCAGCAGTCCAGGGGGCTACGAGCAGTACTTC.